A single sample is the source of the 9 T cell receptor beta chains below, sequenced in a study of cytomegalovirus exposure and HLA in healthy donors. PCR involved 60 Vbeta and 13 Jbeta primers. The method was immunoSEQ multiplex PCR; TCRdb's version includes in-frame clones alone and lacks a portion of them. The table includes around 100,000 clones, around 74% detected once. Sequencing was carried out using PBMCs. Receptors originate from a man aged 30-40 years in good health and CMV-seropositive.

This clone appeared once. V usage is TRBV28 and J usage is TRBJ2-7, with D unresolved. Germline CDR1 is MDHEN and CDR2 is SYDVKM. V was shortened by 6 bases and J by 2 bases, with 17 bases between the two germline ends. The CDR3 is 15 amino acids. CDR3 nucleotides: TGTGCCAGCAGCTCCAGACATAATCTTACCTACGAGCAGTACTTC. Translated, it gives CASSSRHNLTYEQYF.

The V call is TRBV2, the J call TRBJ1-5, with 7 bases fitting TRBD1. This CDR3 is built from 15 residues. J gave up 4 bases and V 7 bases, and 10 bases lay outside the gene matches. From germline, CDR1 is SNHLY and CDR2 FYNNEI. CDR3 coding DNA: TGTGCCAGCATGGGGACAGATCGGGGTAATCAGCCCCAGCATTTT. Its protein is CASMGTDRGNQPQHF.

With regard to this clone: Germline and junction disagree at one end, which may indicate a read error. This chain joins TRBV28 and TRBJ1-1, with D possibly matching TRBD1 (6 bases). Germline V gene sequence: CDR1 MDHEN, CDR2 SYDVKM. The CDR3 extends over 12 amino acids. In nucleotides, the CDR3 is TGTGCCAGCAGTAACCTACAGGGCAGAGTGATTTTT. This codes for CASSNLQGRVIF. The full variable domain, completed using reference TRBV28 and TRBJ1-1, is DVKVTQSSRYLVKRTGEKVFLECVQDMDHENMFWYRQDPGLGLRLIYFSYDVKMKEKGDIPEGYSVSREKKERFSLILESASTNQTSMYLCASSNLQGRVIFGQGTRLTVV.

V and J are TRBV30 and TRBJ2-5, with TRBD2 identical over 7 bases. Germline V gene lookup returns CDR1 GTSNPN and CDR2 SVGIG (reference sequence). With 3 bases clipped from V and 7 bases from J, the junction kept 5 bases outside the gene matches. This CDR3 region has 12 residues. Here the CDR3 reads CAWRPSGGTQYF. CDR3 nucleotide sequence: TGTGCCTGGAGACCCTCGGGGGGGACCCAGTACTTC. Looking up the rest from reference TRBV30 and TRBJ2-5 gives the full variable domain: SQTIHQWPATLVQPVGSPLSLECTVEGTSNPNLYWYRQAAGRGLQLLFYSVGIGQISSEVPQNLSASRPQDRQFILSSKKLLLSDSGFYLCAWRPSGGTQYFGPGTRLLVL.

This clone was seen only a few times. The rearrangement links TRBV4-1 to TRBJ2-4, with TRBD1 matching 8 bases. The junction had 11 bases not matched to a gene; V was cut back by 4 bases and J by 0 bases. Germline V lookup: CDR1 MGHRA, CDR2 YSYEKL. The CDR3 extends over 18 amino acids. CDR3 bases: TGCGCCAGCAGCCGCCGAGATGGGACAGGTCTAGCCAAAAACATTCAGTACTTC. It is translated as CASSRRDGTGLAKNIQYF.

This clone was counted a few times. V and J are TRBV2 and TRBJ2-4; D may be TRBD2 (6 bases). CDR3 length: 14 amino acids. CDR1 SNHLY and CDR2 FYNNEI come from the germline V gene. The germline V and J ends were trimmed by 3 bases and 6 bases, with 12 bases remaining between them. The CDR3 is CASSDTGVGNIQYF. As DNA, the CDR3 is TGTGCCAGCAGTGATACGGGGGTAGGAAACATTCAGTACTTC.

The rearrangement links TRBV7-2 to TRBJ1-5, with TRBD1 as a possible D gene (6 bases). Between the trimmed V and J ends, which lost 4 bases and 7 bases, there was a span of 20 bases. CDR3 length: 16 amino acids. The germline V gene has CDR1 SGHTA and CDR2 FQGNSA. The CDR3 bases are TGTGCCAGCAGCTCCCTTACGCAGGGGATTAGCCAGCCCCAGCATTTT. Protein product: CASSSLTQGISQPQHF.

The J gene is TRBJ1-6, the V gene TRBV4-1; unclear D gene. Germline CDR1 is MGHRA and CDR2 is YSYEKL. The CDR3 has 13 amino acids. The V and J ends lost 0 bases and 11 bases respectively, with 8 bases between them. The CDR3, as DNA: TGCGCCAGCAGCCAAGATCAGGTGACACCCCTCCACTTT. Amino acid sequence: CASSQDQVTPLHF.

The rearrangement joins TRBV7-9 to TRBJ2-3; a weak D match, TRBD2 (8 bases). CDR1 and CDR2 (germline): SEHNR, FQNEAQ (reference sequence). Trimming removed 7 bases from V and 2 bases from J, with 16 bases in between. This CDR3 contains 15 residues. The CDR3 is CASTPGGGDTDTQYF. The CDR3 nucleotides read TGTGCCAGCACCCCGGGAGGGGGCGACACAGATACGCAGTATTTT. The full variable domain, its missing parts supplied by reference TRBV7-9 and TRBJ2-3, is DTGVSQNPRHKITKRGQNVTFRCDPISEHNRLYWYRQTLGQGPEFLTYFQNEAQLEKSRLLSDRFSAERPKGSFSTLEIQRTEQGDSAMYLCASTPGGGDTDTQYFGPGTRLTVL.